Below, 32 T cell receptor beta chains from the same sample are listed, as sequenced in a study of blood T cell repertoires in COVID-19. The assay was immunoSEQ multiplex PCR, and TCRdb's table has in-frame clones only and misses some. The sample consists of some 64,000 clones, around 79% of them appearing once. Sequenced input: peripheral blood. The receptors come from a man aged 60-69 years with acute or convalescent COVID-19.

The rearrangement uses TRBV6-5 and TRBJ1-6; TRBD1 agrees at 8 bases. The length of the CDR3 is 14 residues. The ends lost 6 bases at V and 14 bases at J; junction bases unmatched: 12. CDR1 MNHEY and CDR2 SVGAGI come from the germline V gene. CDR3 in amino acids: CASSADRAYSALHF. CDR3 bases: TGTGCCAGCAGCGCGGACAGGGCTTATTCGGCCCTCCACTTT.

This clone was seen a handful of times. The chain combines TRBV2 with TRBJ2-1; 12 nucleotides match TRBD2. CDR1 and CDR2 from the germline V gene are SNHLY and FYNNEI. Trimming removed 6 bases from V and 6 bases from J; junction bases left unmatched: 6. The CDR3 has 15 residues. The CDR3 nucleotides are TGTGCCAGCAGCCAAGGGACTAGCGGGCCCAATGAGCAGTTCTTC. Translating gives CASSQGTSGPNEQFF.

CDR3 amino acids: CASSLDRSNQPQHF. For the CDR3, the DNA is TGTGCCAGCAGCTTGGACAGAAGCAATCAGCCCCAGCATTTT. This chain uses TRBV5-8 with TRBJ1-5; no clear D gene. Germline V CDR1 and CDR2: SGHTS, YDEGEE. The CDR3 covers 14 residues. V dropped 0 bases and J dropped 1 base, with 5 bases sitting between them.

The V call is TRBV28, the J call TRBJ2-1, with 12 bases that match TRBD2. V gave up 6 bases and J gave up 2 bases; unmatched junction bases: 5. Germline CDR1 MDHEN, CDR2 SYDVKM. This CDR3 is built from 16 residues. CDR3 nucleotides: TGTGCCAGCAGGGGGGGACTAGCGGGTACCTACAATGAGCAGTTCTTC. Translated: CASRGGLAGTYNEQFF.

V and J are TRBV30 and TRBJ1-1, with D possibly being TRBD1 (6 bases). This CDR3 is 15 amino acids long. V lost 2 bases, J lost 5 bases, and 18 bases lay in between. Germline V gene sequence: CDR1 GTSNPN, CDR2 SVGIG (reference sequence). CDR3: CAWSNLGAEDTEAFF. The DNA of the CDR3 is TGTGCCTGGAGTAATTTGGGGGCGGAGGATACTGAAGCTTTCTTT.

This clone has only one observation. The V call is TRBV5-6, the J call TRBJ2-7, with D possibly TRBD2 on 5 matching bases. Looked up from germline, CDR1 is SGHDT and CDR2 is YYEEEE. The CDR3 consists of 14 residues. Trimming took 2 bases from V and 1 from J, leaving 10 bases between them. The CDR3 DNA is TGTGCCAGCAGCTTAATACAGCGGTCCTACGAGCAGTACTTC. Its protein product is CASSLIQRSYEQYF.

The CDR3 region has the DNA TGTGCCATCAGTGAGTCAATGGGGGAGGGCCTCCAAGAGACCCAGTACTTC. Translating it yields CAISESMGEGLQETQYF. The chain couples TRBV10-3 to TRBJ2-5; 7 bases fit TRBD2. The CDR3 length is 17 residues. Germline V CDR1 and CDR2: ENHRY, SYGVKD. After removal of 0 bases from V and 1 base from J, the junction contained 8 bases not matched to a gene.

The CDR3 DNA sequence: TGCGCCAGCAGCTTGGTTAGCGGTCTCGCCAAAAACATTCAGTACTTC. Amino acid sequence: CASSLVSGLAKNIQYF. V gene TRBV5-1 combines with J gene TRBJ2-4; D perhaps matches TRBD2 (6 bases). The CDR3 length is 16 residues. V was clipped by 0 bases and J by 1 base, with 11 bases between them. Germline V lookup: CDR1 SGHRS, CDR2 YFSETQ. Based on the CDR3 plus reference TRBV5-1 and TRBJ2-4, the full variable domain is KAGVTQTPRYLIKTRGQQVTLSCSPISGHRSVSWYQQTPGQGLQFLFEYFSETQRNKGNFPGRFSGRQFSNSRSEMNVSTLELGDSALYLCASSLVSGLAKNIQYFGAGTRLSVL.

This chain joins TRBV5-1 and TRBJ2-3, with TRBD2 matching over 13 bases. Germline V gives CDR1 SGHRS, CDR2 YFSETQ. CDR3 length equals 16 residues. The V segment lost 3 bases and the J segment 2 bases; nucleotides outside the gene matches: 3. CDR3 coding DNA: TGCGCCAGCAGCTGGGGGACTAGCGGGATCACAGATACGCAGTATTTT. It translates to CASSWGTSGITDTQYF.

The chain carries TRBV18 and TRBJ2-5; 8 bases map to TRBD1. V lost 6 bases, J lost 13 bases, and 10 bases stayed unmatched. Germline V gives CDR1 KGHSH, CDR2 LQKENI. The CDR3 is 12 amino acids. The CDR3 coding sequence is TGTGCCAGCTCGCCGGACAGGGCTTTCCCGTACTTC. Its translation: CASSPDRAFPYF.

The gene calls are TRBV30 and TRBJ1-5; 10 nucleotides align to TRBD1. The CDR3 has 20 residues. V lost 0 bases to trimming and J lost 0 bases; unmatched junction nucleotides: 14. From germline, CDR1 is GTSNPN and CDR2 SVGIG (reference sequence). CDR3 in amino acids: CAWSVLGGTGDLHSNQPQHF. The CDR3 DNA is TGTGCCTGGAGTGTACTTGGCGGGACAGGGGATCTTCATAGCAATCAGCCCCAGCATTTT.

V is TRBV7-6 and J is TRBJ1-4; no clear D. The germline CDR1 and CDR2 sequences are SGHVS and FNYEAQ. With 3 bases removed from V and 7 bases from J, the gap between germline ends came to 15 bases. The CDR3 has 15 residues. CDR3 DNA sequence: TGTGCCAGCAGCTTTAATACGGCAGGAGGTGAAAAACTGTTTTTT. Its translation is CASSFNTAGGEKLFF.

The CDR3 region is CASSRGTGPYNEQFF. The CDR3 DNA reads TGTGCCAGCAGCCGTGGGACAGGGCCCTACAATGAGCAGTTCTTC. The rearrangement joins TRBV5-5 to TRBJ2-1; 9 positions agree with TRBD1. V lost 4 bases and J lost 2; bases outside the gene matches: 4. The CDR3 spans 15 residues. Germline CDR1 SGHKS, CDR2 YYEKEE (reference sequence).

The V and J genes are TRBV3-1 (or the pseudogene TRBV3-2) and TRBJ2-1; 12 bases fit TRBD2. V lost 3 bases and J lost 5; bases outside the gene matches: 11. The germline V gene encodes CDR1 LGHDT and CDR2 YNNKEL (reference sequence). The CDR3 loop spans 18 amino acids. CDR3 nucleotides: TGTGCCAGCAGCCACCCGGGACTAGCGGGCGCTAGCCACAATGAGCAGTTCTTC. It yields the protein CASSHPGLAGASHNEQFF.

The chain recombines TRBV27 with TRBJ2-7; 7 nucleotides match TRBD1. The CDR3 has 13 residues. V was clipped by 7 bases and J by 4 bases; unmatched bases: 7. Germline values: CDR1 MNHEY, CDR2 SMNVEV (reference sequence). Here the CDR3 reads CASNRQGGYEQYF. The CDR3 bases are TGTGCCAGCAACAGACAGGGCGGGTACGAGCAGTACTTC.

This clone turned up a few times. The gene calls are TRBV2 and TRBJ1-2; no definite D call. Germline CDR1 and CDR2: SNHLY and FYNNEI. The CDR3 spans 14 residues. The V end lost 6 bases, the J end lost 0 bases, and 11 bases lay between the germline ends. The CDR3: CASRPAISNYGYTF. The CDR3 bases are TGTGCCAGCAGGCCAGCGATCTCTAACTATGGCTACACCTTC.

V usage is TRBV11-1 and J usage is TRBJ1-1; D call uncertain. The CDR3 runs 15 residues. CDR1 SGHAT and CDR2 FQDESV come from the germline V gene (reference sequence). V lost 1 base and J 0 bases, leaving 9 bases between the germline ends. The CDR3 sequence: CASSLVRDMNTEAFF. The DNA of the CDR3 is TGTGCCAGCAGCTTAGTCCGGGATATGAACACTGAAGCTTTCTTT.

The chain is built from TRBV7-9 and TRBJ2-2; 8 bases line up with TRBD1. This CDR3 is 14 amino acids long. V trimming: 4 bases; J trimming: 4 bases; junction bases outside the gene matches: 2. Germline assignment: CDR1 SEHNR and CDR2 FQNEAQ (reference sequence). This chain's CDR3 is CASSSDRATGELFF. The CDR3 region has the DNA TGTGCCAGCAGCTCGGACAGGGCCACCGGGGAGCTGTTTTTT.

The CDR3 loop reads CAIKRGGKTNNEQFF. The CDR3 bases are TGTGCCATCAAAAGGGGAGGCAAAACCAACAATGAGCAGTTCTTC. V gene TRBV10-3 combines with J gene TRBJ2-1; D is perhaps TRBD2 (6 bases). The CDR3 covers 15 residues. CDR1 and CDR2 (germline): ENHRY, SYGVKD. Between the trimmed V and J ends, which lost 7 bases and 5 bases, there was a span of 18 bases.

The gene calls are TRBV5-6 and TRBJ1-1; D is possibly TRBD1 (5 bases). V was pared by 0 bases and J by 1 base, with 10 bases between. This CDR3 region has 15 residues. Germline V gives CDR1 SGHDT, CDR2 YYEEEE. The CDR3 protein is CASSLGRTPNTEAFF. CDR3 in DNA: TGTGCCAGCAGCTTGGGTCGGACACCGAACACTGAAGCTTTCTTT.

The rearrangement joins TRBV7-9 to TRBJ1-1; TRBD1 aligns across 11 bases. CDR3 length equals 15 residues. The germline V gene encodes CDR1 SEHNR and CDR2 FQNEAQ (reference sequence). J gave up 7 bases and V 4 bases, and 8 bases lay outside the gene matches. CDR3: CASSSRTGGSDEAFF. The CDR3 nucleotides are TGTGCCAGCAGCTCGAGGACAGGGGGCTCGGATGAAGCTTTCTTT.

The J gene is TRBJ2-3, the V gene TRBV4-1; 8 bases map to TRBD1. The CDR3 is 19 residues long. Unmatched junction bases numbered 15, after V lost 4 bases and J lost 0 bases. The germline CDR1 and CDR2 sequences are MGHRA and YSYEKL. The CDR3 region is CASSLGQGARWASTDTQYF. The CDR3 DNA reads as TGCGCCAGCAGCCTCGGGCAGGGGGCCCGGTGGGCTAGCACAGATACGCAGTATTTT.

The V call is TRBV4-2, the J call TRBJ2-3; 8 bases match TRBD2. Trimming cost V 4 bases and J 3 bases; bases outside gene matches: 15. The CDR3 runs to 18 residues. Germline V gene lookup returns CDR1 LGHNA and CDR2 YNFKEQ. The CDR3: CASSPTGWGERETDTQYF. The CDR3, as DNA: TGTGCCAGCAGCCCGACTGGTTGGGGGGAGCGGGAGACAGATACGCAGTATTTT.

In its sample, this clone was seen a few times. The chain recombines TRBV29-1 with TRBJ2-7, with 8 bases that match TRBD2. V was clipped by 4 bases and J by 7 bases; unmatched bases: 9. Germline V gives CDR1 SQVTM, CDR2 ANQGSEA. There are 13 residues in the CDR3. CDR3 nucleotide sequence: TGCAGCGTTGTTAGCGGGACCTCCGGGGAGCAGTACTTC. As protein: CSVVSGTSGEQYF.

This chain joins TRBV11-2 and TRBJ2-7; no clear D gene. The germline V gene encodes CDR1 SGHAT and CDR2 FQNNGV. The V end was cut by 1 base, the J end by 7 bases, with 14 bases between. The CDR3 is made up of 14 amino acids. CDR3 protein: CASSLGYSSIEQYF. The CDR3 DNA is TGTGCCAGCAGCTTAGGCTACTCCTCCATTGAGCAGTACTTC.

J is TRBJ2-7 and V is TRBV13; 10 bases match TRBD2. The CDR3 runs 16 residues. V lost 5 bases to trimming and J lost 3 bases; unmatched junction nucleotides: 10. The germline gives CDR1 PRHDT, CDR2 FYEKMQ (reference sequence). CDR3 residues: CASSTSSGRRDYEQYF. CDR3 in DNA: TGTGCCAGCAGCACCTCTAGCGGGAGAAGAGACTACGAGCAGTACTTC.

The CDR3 coding sequence is TGTGCCAGCAGCTTATCAAGGCAGGGTGACACCGGGGAGCTGTTTTTT. Its translation: CASSLSRQGDTGELFF. The chain uses TRBV7-9 and TRBJ2-2; D may be TRBD1 (5 bases). Per germline, CDR1 SEHNR and CDR2 FQNEAQ (reference sequence). Between the trimmed V and J ends, which lost 2 bases and 3 bases, there was a span of 13 bases. The CDR3 length is 16 residues. The full variable domain, completed using reference TRBV7-9 and TRBJ2-2, is DTGVSQNPRHKITKRGQNVTFRCDPISEHNRLYWYRQTLGQGPEFLTYFQNEAQLEKSRLLSDRFSAERPKGSFSTLEIQRTEQGDSAMYLCASSLSRQGDTGELFFGEGSRLTVL.

This chain joins TRBV6-5 and TRBJ1-5, with no clear D. V lost 6 bases to trimming and J lost 2 bases, with 11 bases between them. The germline CDR1 and CDR2 sequences are MNHEY and SVGAGI. The CDR3 sequence is 14 residues long. CDR3: CASRPQSGNQPQHF. The DNA of the CDR3 is TGTGCCAGCAGACCCCAGAGCGGCAATCAGCCCCAGCATTTT.

The rearrangement uses TRBV7-8 and TRBJ1-2; TRBD1 agrees at 9 bases. J lost 6 bases, V lost 1 base, and 6 bases had no gene match. Germline V gives CDR1 SGHVS, CDR2 FQNEAQ. The CDR3 contains 15 residues. The CDR3 bases are TGTGCCAGCAGCTTAGATCTACAGGGGGCTCATGGCTACACCTTC. Amino acids: CASSLDLQGAHGYTF.

There are a few counts of this clone. The DNA of the CDR3 is TGTGCCAGCAGCTTTCAGGAGAACACTGAAGCTTTCTTT. Protein sequence: CASSFQENTEAFF. The chain carries TRBV13 and TRBJ1-1; no reliable D call. This CDR3 comprises 13 residues. V lost 3 bases and J lost 1, with 6 bases in between. From germline, CDR1 is PRHDT and CDR2 FYEKMQ (reference sequence). Filled out from reference TRBV13 and TRBJ1-1, the complete variable domain reads AAGVIQSPRHLIKEKRETATLKCYPIPRHDTVYWYQQGPGQDPQFLISFYEKMQSDKGSIPDRFSAQQFSDYHSELNMSSLELGDSALYFCASSFQENTEAFFGQGTRLTVV.

This clone was picked up one time. The chain has TRBV5-4 and TRBJ2-5; TRBD2 agrees at 8 bases. The CDR3 is made up of 15 amino acids. V shed 3 bases and J 4 bases; nucleotides not matched to a gene: 8. Germline V lookup: CDR1 SGHNT, CDR2 YYREEE (reference sequence). The CDR3 loop reads CASSSAHGRAETQYF. The CDR3 DNA reads as TGTGCCAGCAGCTCCGCTCACGGGAGGGCAGAGACCCAGTACTTC.

Comment on this clone: At one end, the junction sequence differs from germline, possibly due to a read error. This chain uses TRBV15 with TRBJ2-2, with 7 bases fitting TRBD1. This CDR3 is 14 amino acids long. CDR1 and CDR2 (germline): LNHNV, YYDKDF (reference sequence). CDR3 sequence (DNA): TGTGCCACCAGCAGACGACAGGGCGACCGGGGAGCTGTTTTT. Its translation: CATSRRQGDRGAVF.